This TCR beta chain was profiled in a study of cytomegalovirus exposure and HLA in healthy donors. Study summary: There were some 380 genotyped donors. Of these, about 81% fell in the genetic ancestry cluster associated with self-reported Caucasian donors. Study-level findings and limits: The authors later linked a missense DCLRE1C variant to TCR beta V- and J-gene trimming. It emerged from a later analysis that several of the most significant clusters appeared to be linked to common viral pathogens.

Primers for the PCR totalled 60 Vbeta and 13 Jbeta. The method was immunoSEQ multiplex PCR; TCRdb's version includes in-frame clones alone and lacks a portion of them. The sample consists of almost 95,000 clones, over 65% of them appearing once. The CDR3 loop spans 12 amino acids. The ends were cut back, 6 bases at V and 1 base at J, with 6 bases in the middle. Germline loops: CDR1 MNHNY, CDR2 SVGAGI (reference sequence). In the case of this clone: Its antigen is currently unknown.

The genes are TRBV6-6 and TRBJ1-1; D is uncertain. Sequencing was performed on PBMCs. The source of this sequence is a man aged 25 to 40 in good health and CMV-seronegative. For the CDR3, the DNA is TGTGCCAGCAGCAGACAGAACACTGAAGCTTTCTTT. Its protein product is CASSRQNTEAFF.